This TCR beta chain was documented in a study of T cells in Graves' hyperthyroidism and ophthalmopathy. V shed 5 bases and J shed 2 bases, with 13 bases lying between them. Germline CDR1 reads SGHAT; CDR2 reads FQNNGV. The CDR3 length is 14 residues. The sample holds a few counts of this clonotype. From RNA transcripts, TCR beta CDR3 regions were amplified. Using the HTBI primer set, a first-round RT-PCR was run on the TCR CDR3. Each CDR3 protein is one row after TCRdb ran MiXCR on the multiplex PCR reads. Of approximately 480,000 distinct CDR3 sequences in the sample, roughly 20% were seen once. This TCR was sampled from a man in his late teens or twenties with Graves' hyperthyroidism. The chain uses TRBV11-2 and TRBJ2-7; D remains unclear. The sequenced material came from blood. DNA for the CDR3: TGTGCCAGCAGCCCCCGATCCTCGGCCTACGAGCAGTACTTC. This encodes CASSPRSSAYEQYF.